The entry below gives a single T cell receptor beta chain sequence along with its context. Its antigen is not yet known. The record has no base qualities; no much larger clone is one base away. TCR beta CDR3 regions were amplified from RNA transcripts. A first-round RT-PCR of the TCR CDR3 used the HTBI primer set with the Qiagen OneStep RT-PCR kit. Libraries were constructed in a second round of multiplex PCR, after which size selection and purification were performed. Sequencing of the libraries was done on an Illumina HiSeq2000 using paired-end 100 bp reads. The authors' pipeline ran thus. Raw data were processed with SOAPnuke, discarding reads with adapters, uncalled bases, mean Phred below 15, or no exact constant-primer or identifier match. High-quality paired reads were merged using COPE v1.2.5, and each unique nucleotide sequence was defined as a clonotype. MiTCR v1.1 was used to align clonotypes to the IMGT TRBV, TRBD and TRBJ reference segments. The analysis included only V-J combinations with a frequency above 0.0001, which together covered more than 99% of the repertoires. The TCS score was defined as the ratio of F50 (clonal expansion) to E x V (chaos), calculated using BLOSUM62-based TCRdist between CDR3 peptides within each V-J. Welch's t-statistics and random forest reduced 514 V-J features to under 15, which were used in a naive Bayes classifier (R e1071). The Morisita-Horn index was used to measure how similar the thyroid and blood repertoires were. TCRdb redid the processing of the public reads, applying fastp at Q25 and MiXCR, and retained in-frame beta chains. Rows with one shared CDR3 protein collapse into an entry with the most common genes and DNA. For this entry, the V and J calls and clone size follow TCRdb and not the study's own pipeline. The sample table records 500,000 to 750,000 distinct CDR3 sequences; 40% to 55% of these occur just once. The top ten hold around 7.7% of the sample.

A patient counted as having stable Graves' hyperthyroidism if no progression to ophthalmopathy occurred over 18 months of follow-up. The hyperthyroidism patients were between 18 and 65 years old and newly diagnosed, with a disease duration of less than 2 months. The study excluded patients with uncontrolled infections, other autoimmune diseases, pregnancy or lactation. Clinical symptoms, serum thyroxine and TRAb, thyroid ultrasound, and orbital computed tomography formed the basis for the diagnoses. Total RNA was extracted with Trizol reagent, and quality was checked on an Agilent 2100 Bioanalyzer. Reading from cysteine to phenylalanine, the CDR3 counts 15 amino acids. The retained sequence is limited to the CDR3, 45 bases, with the frame set at the first base. Via the germline V gene, CDR1 is SGHTA and CDR2 FQGNSA. At the junction V is shortened by 6 bases and J by 0 bases, with 14 bases in between.

The data were obtained in a study of T cells in Graves' hyperthyroidism and ophthalmopathy (dated by TCRdb to between 2018 and 2021). Notes on the research overall: TCR V-J signatures able to tell the groups apart were searched for in a discovery cohort of 100 or so patients, of whom 43 had Graves' ophthalmopathy and 57 had stable Graves' hyperthyroidism. Prospective prediction of ophthalmopathy was tested in an independent validation cohort consisting of 18 hyperthyroidism patients and 15 or so patients who later progressed to ophthalmopathy. The 100 or so discovery patients were randomly split 7:3 into training and test sets. In about six Graves' hyperthyroidism patients, the study also compared T-cell repertoires from thyroid tissue with T-cell repertoires from blood. After blood sampling, hyperthyroidism patients were treated with methimazole at a starting dose of 30 mg daily, and ophthalmopathy patients were treated with high-dose intravenous methylprednisolone. The paper reports TCR Vbeta CDR3 sequencing of 135 peripheral blood samples: 43 ophthalmopathy, roughly 74 hyperthyroidism and 17 progressor patients. The research as a whole found: Ophthalmopathy was separated from stable hyperthyroidism by a 13 V-J signature model, with approximately 89% sensitivity and about 84% specificity obtained in cross-validation and 80%/75% obtained in testing. No statistical method was used to fix the sample size in advance, and group allocation was not hidden from the investigators. During validation, the model predicted progression to ophthalmopathy a median of approximately six months ahead of onset, with approximately 70% sensitivity and roughly 72% specificity. Most expanded thyroid clonotypes (frequency above 0.001) were also detected in blood, suggesting blood repertoires may reflect thyroid immune responses.

Sequencing input: peripheral blood or thyroid tissue (not recorded which). The chain joins TRBV7-2 to TRBJ1-2; D gene: possibly TRBD1, on 6 matching bases. The receptor's source is a young woman with Graves' hyperthyroidism. The nucleotide sequence reads TGTGCCAGCAGTCGTGGAGGGGGAACTAACTATGGCTACACCTTC. Its product reads: CASSRGGGTNYGYTF.